The 24 T cell receptor beta chains below come from one sample, sequenced in a study of CD8+CD57+ T cells in acquired aplastic anemia. Sequenced patients had shown CD8+CD57+ cell expansion by flow cytometry. For CDR3 and TCR beta VDJ profiling, genomic DNA was the template used. TCRdb redid the calling of the reads with MiXCR, one entry per CDR3 protein. The sample includes 200,000 to 300,000 distinct CDR3 sequences, approximately 80% of them seen just once. The sample was sorted CD4+, CD8+, or CD8+CD57+ T cells (not recorded which) from PBMCs. Source of these receptors: a human donor with aplastic anemia.

The J gene is TRBJ1-2, the V gene TRBV9, with no clear D. CDR1 and CDR2 (germline): SGDLS, YYNGEE. V was pared by 3 bases and J by 10 bases, with 22 bases between. The CDR3 is made up of 15 amino acids. CDR3 sequence (DNA): TGTGCCAGCAGCGCAGAGGGCCAGAGCACAGATACCTACACCTTC. This gives the protein CASSAEGQSTDTYTF. The whole variable domain, filled in from reference TRBV9 and TRBJ1-2, reads DSGVTQTPKHLITATGQRVTLRCSPRSGDLSVYWYQQSLDQGLQFLIQYYNGEERAKGNILERFSAQQFPDLHSELNLSSLELGDSALYFCASSAEGQSTDTYTFGSGTRLTVV.

This clonotype was picked up one time. This chain uses TRBV7-2 with TRBJ2-1; tentative D call: TRBD2 (6 bases). CDR3 size: 16 residues. The germline gives CDR1 SGHTA, CDR2 FQGNSA. V gave up 1 base and J gave up 8 bases, with 18 bases separating them. The CDR3 sequence is CASSLEGGAGSDEQFF. CDR3 DNA: TGTGCCAGCAGCTTAGAAGGAGGCGCGGGGAGCGATGAGCAGTTCTTC.

In the case of this clonotype: At one boundary the junction diverges from the germline segment, which might be a read error. This chain connects TRBV7-8 to TRBJ2-2; D is ambiguous. Germline V gene data show CDR1 as SGHVS and CDR2 as FQNEAQ. The CDR3 runs to 13 residues. CDR3 nucleotides: TGTGCCAGCAGCTTAGCGGGCTGCGGCGATCTGCAGTTT. Translated, it gives CASSLAGCGDLQF.

The V and J genes are TRBV5-5 and TRBJ2-1; 8 bases agree with TRBD2. The CDR3 length is 17 residues. CDR1 SGHKS and CDR2 YYEKEE come from the germline V gene (reference sequence). V dropped 0 bases and J dropped 7; count of bases not matched to a gene: 12. CDR3 in DNA: TGTGCCAGCAGCTTGGACAGGGCGGGGGGCTCAGGGAATGAGCAGTTCTTC. This codes for CASSLDRAGGSGNEQFF.

V is TRBV11-3 and J is TRBJ1-2; D might be TRBD1 (6 bases). The V end was cut by 0 bases, the J end by 6 bases, with 14 bases between. The CDR3 spans 15 residues. Germline loops: CDR1 SGHNT, CDR2 YENEEA. CDR3 loop: CASSLDLTGEDGYTF. Written as DNA, the CDR3 is TGTGCCAGCAGCTTAGATCTGACAGGTGAAGATGGCTACACCTTC.

The V and J genes are TRBV9 and TRBJ2-7; TRBD1 aligns across 7 bases. Germline V lookup: CDR1 SGDLS, CDR2 YYNGEE. Trimming cost V 0 bases and J 2 bases; bases outside gene matches: 14. The CDR3 has 18 residues. In DNA form, the CDR3 reads TGTGCCAGCAGCGTAGGGGGACAGAGCACAGCCACGCCCTACGAGCAGTACGTC. Its translation is CASSVGGQSTATPYEQYV.

This clonotype was detected once. The chain is built from TRBV7-9 and TRBJ1-1; unclear D gene. CDR1 and CDR2 from the germline V gene are SEHNR and FQNEAQ (reference sequence). Trimming shortened V by 5 bases and J by 11 bases, and 21 bases separated the two germline ends. The CDR3 has 14 amino acids. CDR3 coding DNA: TGTGCCAGCAGCGATTACGCGGTAACCACCTACGCTTTCTTT. Translating gives CASSDYAVTTYAFF.

This clonotype was seen once. The chain has TRBV9 and TRBJ1-1; 12 bases line up with TRBD1. Germline values: CDR1 SGDLS, CDR2 YYNGEE. This CDR3 comprises 16 residues. With 2 bases clipped from V and 11 bases from J, the junction kept 13 bases outside the gene matches. This chain's CDR3 is CASSVSATGTGGEAFF. Here the CDR3 DNA reads TGTGCCAGCAGCGTTAGTGCAACCGGGACAGGGGGCGAGGCTTTCTTT.

Regarding this clonotype: The germline gene is not matched at one end of the junction; a read error may be the cause. The CDR3 region is CAYEVAAYQEAQYF. The CDR3 coding sequence is TGTGCCTACGAGGTAGCGGCGTACCAAGAGGCGCAGTACTTT. J is TRBJ2-3 and V is TRBV7-9; perhaps TRBD2 as D (6 bases). Germline V CDR1 and CDR2: SEHNR, FQNEAQ (reference sequence). The CDR3 has 14 residues.

The genes are TRBV5-4 and TRBJ2-5; 7 bases map to TRBD1. Germline V gene sequence: CDR1 SGHNT, CDR2 YYREEE (reference sequence). The V segment lost 4 bases and the J segment 4 bases; nucleotides outside the gene matches: 4. The CDR3 runs 13 residues. The CDR3 sequence is CASSPGQAETQYF. CDR3 sequence (DNA): TGTGCCAGCAGCCCAGGACAGGCAGAGACCCAGTACTTC.

Turning to this clonotype: Germline and junction disagree at one end, which may indicate a read error. The genes are TRBV7-8 and TRBJ2-5, with TRBD2 as a possible D gene (6 bases). Germline values: CDR1 SGHVS, CDR2 FQNEAQ. The CDR3 extends over 14 amino acids. The CDR3 protein is CATSTSRGKGAKYF. Here the CDR3 DNA reads TGTGCCACCAGCACAAGTCGCGGGAAAGGGGCCAAGTACTTC.

In regard to this clonotype: Compared with germline, one end of the junction differs, possibly owing to a read error. As DNA, the CDR3 is TGTGCCAGCAGCTCAGACACTAGCGTTTTGAGCCACCCCTTT. It yields the protein CASSSDTSVLSHPF. V gene TRBV7-2 combines with J gene TRBJ1-6, with unresolved D. From germline, CDR1 is SGHTA and CDR2 FQGNSA. The CDR3 covers 14 residues.

The rearrangement uses TRBV7-6 and TRBJ2-5; 7 bases agree with TRBD2. Germline V gene sequence: CDR1 SGHVS, CDR2 FNYEAQ. J was trimmed by 14 bases and V by 7 bases; bases with no gene match: 22. The CDR3 is 15 amino acids. CDR3 residues: CASTLGRVPPGANYF. CDR3 DNA sequence: TGTGCCAGCACCCTAGGGAGGGTCCCCCCTGGGGCCAACTACTTC. Supplemented by reference TRBV7-6 and TRBJ2-5, the full variable domain reads GAGVSQSPRYKVTKRGQDVALRCDPISGHVSLYWYRQALGQGPEFLTYFNYEAQQDKSGLPNDRFSAERPEGSISTLTIQRTEQRDSAMYRCASTLGRVPPGANYFGPGTRLLVL.

The gene calls are TRBV7-6 and TRBJ1-1; the D is unclear. Trimming stripped 3 bases from V and 4 bases from J, with 9 bases between. Per germline, CDR1 SGHVS and CDR2 FNYEAQ. There are 13 residues in the CDR3. The CDR3 nucleotides read TGTGCCAGCAGCTTCCTGAAGGGCACTGAAGCTTTCTTT. Its protein is CASSFLKGTEAFF.

The chain links TRBV9 to TRBJ2-3; 10 bases agree with TRBD1. Germline V lookup: CDR1 SGDLS, CDR2 YYNGEE. The CDR3 runs 16 residues. Losses at the gene ends were 3 bases for V and 6 bases for J; bases not matched to a gene: 10. The CDR3 loop is CASSAGTGDQTDTQYF. DNA for the CDR3: TGTGCCAGCAGCGCAGGGACAGGGGATCAGACTGATACGCAGTATTTT.

This sequence joins TRBV9 and TRBJ2-3; perhaps TRBD1 as D (7 bases). Germline CDR1 SGDLS, CDR2 YYNGEE. CDR3 length: 17 amino acids. Trimming took off 3 bases at V and 5 bases at J, with 22 bases between the two ends. The CDR3 DNA is TGTGCCAGCAGCGGGGGGGACCGACAGGGAGGAATAGATACGCAGTATTTT. It translates to CASSGGDRQGGIDTQYF. Variable domain in full (rest from reference TRBV9 and TRBJ2-3): DSGVTQTPKHLITATGQRVTLRCSPRSGDLSVYWYQQSLDQGLQFLIQYYNGEERAKGNILERFSAQQFPDLHSELNLSSLELGDSALYFCASSGGDRQGGIDTQYFGPGTRLTVL.

This clonotype occurred once. The conserved closing phenylalanine or tryptophan is absent in this CDR3, likely reflecting a read error. The DNA is left out, because the CDR3 cannot be placed on it with certainty; the CDR3 is given as TCRdb lists it. The chain couples TRBV7-2 to TRBJ2-3; the D call TRBD2 from the table was never checked on the DNA. Inclusive of both ends, the CDR3 amounts to 13 amino acids. Germline V lookup: CDR1 SGHTA, CDR2 FQGNSA. CDR3 amino acids: CASSFGTSGLRDP.

This clonotype was observed a single time. As the CDR3 is not closed by the conserved phenylalanine or tryptophan, this likely results from a read error. The DNA is left out, because the CDR3 cannot be placed on it with certainty; the CDR3 is given as TCRdb lists it. This chain links TRBV7-8 with TRBJ1-4; the DNA was not compared with TRBD1, the D call given in the table. The V gene's germline CDR1 is SGHVS and CDR2 FQNEAQ. Inclusive of both ends, the CDR3 amounts to 15 amino acids. The CDR3: CASSLAGGPNAQYFV.

CDR3 loop: CASSLHPTLNQPQHF. The CDR3, as DNA: TGTGCCAGCAGCCTACACCCGACCCTCAATCAGCCCCAGCATTTT. The chain joins TRBV9 to TRBJ1-5; D gene ambiguous. The germline V gene encodes CDR1 SGDLS and CDR2 YYNGEE. The CDR3 is made up of 15 amino acids. Trimming shortened V by 4 bases and J by 3 bases, and 14 bases separated the two germline ends. Complete variable domain (other parts from reference TRBV9 and TRBJ1-5): DSGVTQTPKHLITATGQRVTLRCSPRSGDLSVYWYQQSLDQGLQFLIQYYNGEERAKGNILERFSAQQFPDLHSELNLSSLELGDSALYFCASSLHPTLNQPQHFGDGTRLSIL.

This chain uses TRBV7-6 with TRBJ2-7; 9 bases map to TRBD1. The CDR3 is 18 residues long. The V and J ends lost 2 bases and 2 bases, in that order; junction bases with no gene match: 13. Germline-derived CDR1 and CDR2 are SGHVS and FNYEAQ. This CDR3 is CASSLHRDRVDSPYEQYV. For the CDR3, the DNA is TGTGCCAGCAGCTTACACCGGGACAGGGTTGATTCACCCTACGAGCAGTACGTC.

This chain uses TRBV5-1 with TRBJ2-1; no definite D call. This CDR3 region has 16 residues. CDR1 is SGHRS, CDR2 YFSETQ, per germline. V was pared by 4 bases and J by 8 bases, with 22 bases between. Written as DNA, the CDR3 is TGCGCCAGCAGCCCCCTTAGAAACCACGAGAGCGATGAGCAGTTCTTC. Translation: CASSPLRNHESDEQFF.

This clonotype was detected only a few times. An end of the junction differs from the germline gene, which may be a read error. J is TRBJ1-5 and V is TRBV11-3; weak D call: TRBD1 (6 bases). CDR1 SGHNT and CDR2 YENEEA come from the germline V gene. The CDR3 consists of 13 residues. The CDR3 sequence: CASSLDLTGPQHF. For the CDR3, the DNA is TGCGCCAGCAGCTTAGATCTGACAGGGCCCCAGCATTTT.

This clonotype was counted a single time. The CDR3 does not close with the conserved phenylalanine or tryptophan, likely indicating a read error. No DNA is shown, since the ends of the CDR3 on it are uncertain; the CDR3 is the one TCRdb lists. The chain recombines TRBV7-8 with TRBJ1-5. The CDR3 length is 13 residues, termini included. From germline, CDR1 is SGHVS and CDR2 FQNEAQ. CDR3 loop: CASSFKGGHSGPN.

On this clonotype itself: As the CDR3 is not closed by the conserved phenylalanine or tryptophan, this likely results from a read error. Because the CDR3's place on the DNA is in doubt, the DNA is left out and the CDR3 is given as listed by TCRdb. The chain links TRBV2 to TRBJ1-3; the table's D call, TRBD1, was not checked against the DNA. Termini included, the CDR3 measures 15 amino acids. Germline CDR1 and CDR2: SNHLY and FYNNEI. The CDR3 protein is CASGDGGTEAHSLCS.